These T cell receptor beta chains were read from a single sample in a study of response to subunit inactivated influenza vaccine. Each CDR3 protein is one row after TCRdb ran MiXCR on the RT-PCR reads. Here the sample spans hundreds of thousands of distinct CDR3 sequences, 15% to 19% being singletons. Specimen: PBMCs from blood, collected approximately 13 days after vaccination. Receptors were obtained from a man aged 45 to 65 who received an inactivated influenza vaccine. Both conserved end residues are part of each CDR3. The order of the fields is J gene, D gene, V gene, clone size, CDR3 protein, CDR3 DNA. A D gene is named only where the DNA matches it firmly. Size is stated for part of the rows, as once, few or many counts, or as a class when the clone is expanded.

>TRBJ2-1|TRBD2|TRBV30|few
CACDGPGLAVGGQFF
TGTGCCTGCGACGGCCCCGGACTAGCGGTCGGGGGGCAGTTCTTC
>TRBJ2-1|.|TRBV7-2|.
CASSLARTNSGNEQFF
TGTGCCAGCAGCTTAGCTCGGACTAACTCGGGGAATGAGCAGTTCTTC
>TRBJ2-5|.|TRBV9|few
CASSVVDGETQYF
TGTGCCAGCAGCGTAGTCGACGGGGAGACCCAGTACTTC
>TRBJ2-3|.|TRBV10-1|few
CASSEGLAHLGTQYF
TGCGCCAGCAGTGAGGGGTTGGCCCACCTGGGGACGCAGTATTTT
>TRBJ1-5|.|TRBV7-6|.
CASSQMTGGDKNQPQHF
TGTGCCAGCAGCCAAATGACCGGGGGTGATAAAAATCAGCCCCAGCATTTT
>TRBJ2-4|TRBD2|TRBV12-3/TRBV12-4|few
CASSLREGRLLAKNIQYF
TGTGCCAGCAGTTTAAGGGAGGGCAGGCTACTAGCCAAAAACATTCAGTACTTC
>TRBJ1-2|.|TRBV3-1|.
CASSELIPGLIF
TGTGCCAGCAGCGAACTTATACCGGGATTGATCTTC
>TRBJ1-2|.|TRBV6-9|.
CASSTIRRGFNYGYTF
TGTGCCAGCAGTACTATCCGCAGGGGTTTCAACTATGGCTACACCTTC
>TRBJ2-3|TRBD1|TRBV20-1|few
CSASQGVPQYF
TGCAGTGCTAGCCAGGGGGTCCCGCAGTATTTT
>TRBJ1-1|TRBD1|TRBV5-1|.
CASSVDPWTGVNTEAFF
TGCGCCAGCAGCGTTGATCCCTGGACAGGGGTGAACACTGAAGCTTTCTTT
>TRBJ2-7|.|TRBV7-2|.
CASSPKQAGPYEQYF
TGTGCCAGCAGCCCAAAACAGGCGGGCCCCTACGAGCAGTACTTC
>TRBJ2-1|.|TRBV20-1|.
CSARGRPPLSYNEQFF
TGCAGTGCTAGAGGTCGTCCTCCGCTCTCCTACAATGAGCAGTTCTTC
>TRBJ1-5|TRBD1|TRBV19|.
CASSTPTGLINQPQHF
TGTGCCAGTAGTACCCCGACAGGGCTGATCAATCAGCCCCAGCATTTT
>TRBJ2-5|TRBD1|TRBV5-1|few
CASTVGQGKGETQYF
TGCGCCAGCACCGTAGGACAGGGCAAGGGAGAGACCCAGTACTTC
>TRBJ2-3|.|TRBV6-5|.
CASSYSAGDTQYF
TGTGCCAGCAGTTACTCGGCGGGAGATACGCAGTATTTT
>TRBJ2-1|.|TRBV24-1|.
CATSTLDNEQFF
TGTGCCACCAGTACGCTGGACAATGAGCAGTTCTTC
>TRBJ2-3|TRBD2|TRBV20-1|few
CSASAGGLGLADTQYF
TGCAGTGCTTCAGCGGGAGGCTTGGGATTGGCAGATACGCAGTATTTT
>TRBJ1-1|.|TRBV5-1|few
CASSLGGARDTEAFF
TGCGCCAGCAGCTTGGGGGGGGCGCGGGACACTGAAGCTTTCTTT
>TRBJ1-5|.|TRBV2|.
CASSDREQPQHF
TGTGCCAGCAGCGATCGAGAACAGCCCCAGCATTTT
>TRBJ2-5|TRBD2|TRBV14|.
CASSPSASGPGTQYF
TGTGCCAGCAGCCCCTCGGCTAGCGGTCCGGGGACCCAGTACTTC
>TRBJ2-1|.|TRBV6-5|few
CASSYSISRALNNEQFF
TGTGCCAGCAGTTACTCAATATCCAGGGCCCTAAACAATGAGCAGTTCTTC
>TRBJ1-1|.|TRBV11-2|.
CASSFLTANTEAFF
TGTGCCAGCAGCTTTCTGACGGCAAACACTGAAGCTTTCTTT
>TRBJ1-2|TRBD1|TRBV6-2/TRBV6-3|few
CASSYVRRGTDYGYTF
TGTGCCAGCAGTTACGTACGGCGAGGGACAGACTATGGCTACACCTTC
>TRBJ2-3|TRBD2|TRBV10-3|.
CAIKKSGRETDTQYF
TGTGCCATCAAAAAGAGCGGGAGAGAAACAGATACGCAGTATTTT
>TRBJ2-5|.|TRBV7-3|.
CASSLNGGLETQYF
TGTGCCAGCAGCTTAAATGGAGGGCTCGAGACCCAGTACTTC
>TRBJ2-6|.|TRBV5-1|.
CASSWVQSSGANVLTF
TGCGCCAGCAGCTGGGTTCAGAGCTCTGGGGCCAACGTCCTGACTTTC
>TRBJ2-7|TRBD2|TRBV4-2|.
CASSQVGLAATYEQYF
TGTGCCAGCAGCCAAGTGGGACTAGCGGCTACCTACGAGCAGTACTTC
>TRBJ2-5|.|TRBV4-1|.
CASSQDLQKDTQYF
TGTGCCAGCAGCCAAGATTTACAAAAAGATACCCAGTACTTC
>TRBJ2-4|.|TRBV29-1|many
CSVGYGRAKNIQYF
TGCAGCGTGGGCTACGGAAGGGCCAAAAACATTCAGTACTTC
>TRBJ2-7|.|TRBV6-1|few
CASSRPDPYEQYF
TGTGCCAGCAGTCGACCCGACCCCTACGAGCAGTACTTC
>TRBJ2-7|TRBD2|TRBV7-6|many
CASSLAGTSGYEQYF
TGTGCCAGCAGCTTAGCCGGGACTAGCGGTTACGAGCAGTACTTC
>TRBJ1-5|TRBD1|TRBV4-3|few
CASSQSGTGGQPQHF
TGCGCCAGCAGCCAGTCTGGGACAGGGGGACAGCCCCAGCATTTT
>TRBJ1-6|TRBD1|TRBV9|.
CASSVRTGGVSPLHF
TGTGCCAGCAGCGTCCGAACAGGGGGGGTTTCACCCCTCCACTTT
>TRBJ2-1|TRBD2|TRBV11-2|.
CASSLGLAGLNEQFF
TGTGCCAGCAGCTTAGGACTAGCGGGGTTGAATGAGCAGTTCTTC
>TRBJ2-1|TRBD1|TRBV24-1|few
CATQTGTGYNEQFF
TGTGCCACCCAAACCGGGACAGGGTATAATGAGCAGTTCTTC
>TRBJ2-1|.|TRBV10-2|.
CASNPSRSYNEQFF
TGCGCCAGCAACCCGTCCCGGAGCTACAATGAGCAGTTCTTC
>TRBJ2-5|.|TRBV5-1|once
CAPPGVETQYF
TGCGCTCCGCCCGGGGTAGAGACCCAGTACTTC
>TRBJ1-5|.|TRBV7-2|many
CASSLQGGQPQHF
TGTGCCAGCAGCTTGCAAGGAGGTCAGCCCCAGCATTTT
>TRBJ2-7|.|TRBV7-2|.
CASSLISGTAYEQYF
TGTGCCAGCAGCTTGATAAGCGGGACAGCCTACGAGCAGTACTTC
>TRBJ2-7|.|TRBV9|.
CASSVDRATYEQYF
TGTGCCAGCAGCGTAGATCGGGCCACCTACGAGCAGTACTTC
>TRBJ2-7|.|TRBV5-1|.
CASSLGVFYEQYF
TGCGCCAGCAGCTTGGGAGTCTTCTACGAGCAGTACTTC
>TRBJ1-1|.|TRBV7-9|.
CASSSDREEAFF
TGTGCCAGCAGCTCGGACCGGGAGGAAGCTTTCTTT